This T cell receptor beta chain was captured in a study of spatial heterogeneity in lung cancer. Study details: Each distinct TCR and UMI combination averaged more than ten appearances in raw reads.

Stated time point: sample taken at primary tumor resection. The germline V gene has CDR1 ENHRY and CDR2 SYGVKD. CDR3 length: 16 amino acids. V lost 3 bases, J lost 1 base, and 13 bases lay in between. TCRdb called the 5' RACE reads again in MiXCR, with one record for every CDR3 protein. The sample has 35,000 to 45,000 distinct CDR3 sequences; approximately 5.5% are singletons. At least ten counts were recorded for this clonotype. This TCR came from a female donor with early-stage non-small cell lung cancer. Sequencing was performed on PBMCs, taken at surgery. The chain recombines TRBV10-3 with TRBJ2-1; the D gene is possibly TRBD2 (5 bases). As DNA, the CDR3 is TGTGCCATCAGTGAACACAGACTATTATCCTACAATGAGCAGTTCTTC. Its protein is CAISEHRLLSYNEQFF.